The clone carrying this T cell receptor (beta chain) was detected ten times or more. Library preparation (for TCRbeta) was performed with unique molecular identifiers. TCRdb itself ran the PCR reads through MiXCR, one entry per CDR3 protein. The sample consists of a few hundred thousand distinct CDR3 sequences, approximately 6.3% of them appearing once. This entry belongs to a study of T-cell reconstitution after alpha-beta-depleted transplantation in children. This CDR3 comprises 18 residues. Unmatched junction bases numbered 17, after V lost 5 bases and J lost 6 bases. CDR1 is MNHEY and CDR2 is SMNVEV in the germline V gene (reference sequence).

This rearrangement joins TRBV27 to TRBJ2-7, with 12 bases identical to TRBD2. This receptor was identified in a boy aged 2-9 years with acute lymphoblastic leukemia, due to receive a stem cell transplant. The material sequenced was PBMCs, taken before TCRalphabeta/CD19-depleted stem cell transplant. The chain's CDR3 is CASSAGLAGKSPGLEQYF. The CDR3 DNA sequence: TGTGCCAGCAGTGCCGGACTAGCGGGGAAGTCGCCAGGTCTCGAGCAGTACTTC.